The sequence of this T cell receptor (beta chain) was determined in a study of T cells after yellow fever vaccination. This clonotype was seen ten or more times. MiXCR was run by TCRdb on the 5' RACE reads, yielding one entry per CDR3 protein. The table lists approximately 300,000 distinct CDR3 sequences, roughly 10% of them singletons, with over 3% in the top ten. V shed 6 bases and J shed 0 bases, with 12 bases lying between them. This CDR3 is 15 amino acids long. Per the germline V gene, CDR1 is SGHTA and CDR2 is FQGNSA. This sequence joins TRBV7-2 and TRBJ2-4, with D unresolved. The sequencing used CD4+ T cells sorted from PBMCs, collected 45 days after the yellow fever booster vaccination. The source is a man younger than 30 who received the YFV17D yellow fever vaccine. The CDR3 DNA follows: TGTGCCAGCAGTTACCAGCCCTTAGCCAAAAACATTCAGTACTTC. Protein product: CASSYQPLAKNIQYF.